The 5 T cell receptor beta chains below all came from one sample that was sequenced in a study of post-analysis software for immune sequencing data. Study results and limitations: A few TRBV segments appeared more often in patients than in controls, and TRBV5-6, TRBV5-1 and TRBV20-1 were among these.

Prepared TCR beta cDNA libraries contained unique molecular identifiers. MiXCR was run by TCRdb on the PCR reads, yielding one entry per CDR3 protein. The top ten hold 5% to 6% of the sample, which has roughly 540,000 distinct CDR3 sequences, approximately 31% seen once. These receptors are not linked to any known antigen. Sequencing used blood. The receptors were gathered from a girl aged 2 to 17 with multiple sclerosis.

CDR3: CASSLEGNYEQYF. CDR3 coding DNA: TGTGCCAGCAGTTTAGAGGGAAACTACGAGCAGTACTTC. The J gene is TRBJ2-7, the V gene TRBV27; tentative D call: TRBD2 (5 bases). Germline V lookup: CDR1 MNHEY, CDR2 SMNVEV (reference sequence). The CDR3 runs 13 residues. Trimming removed 2 bases at V and 3 bases at J, with 8 bases between.

This clonotype was detected many times. V usage is TRBV7-6 and J usage is TRBJ1-5, with D perhaps matching TRBD1 (5 bases). The CDR3 has 15 amino acids. Germline CDR1 SGHVS, CDR2 FNYEAQ. V shed 1 base and J shed 3 bases, with 10 bases lying between them. The CDR3 loop is CASSLGGALNQPQHF. In nucleotides, the CDR3 is TGTGCCAGCAGCTTAGGAGGGGCCCTCAATCAGCCCCAGCATTTT.

The chain joins TRBV6-1 to TRBJ1-5; no firm D call. Germline V lookup: CDR1 MNHNS, CDR2 SASEGT. V gave up 2 bases and J gave up 5 bases, with 7 bases separating them. CDR3 length: 13 amino acids. CDR3 DNA: TGTGCCAGCAGTGAATCAACCTATCAGCCCCAGCATTTT. Protein sequence: CASSESTYQPQHF.

This clonotype was picked up many times. The rearrangement uses TRBV5-5 and TRBJ2-5; TRBD2 agrees at 10 bases. This CDR3 region has 16 residues. CDR1 and CDR2 from the germline V gene are SGHKS and YYEKEE (reference sequence). Unmatched junction bases numbered 8, after V lost 4 bases and J lost 2 bases. The DNA of the CDR3 is TGTGCCAGCAGCCTGGGACTAGCGACCGTTCAAGAGACCCAGTACTTC. This codes for CASSLGLATVQETQYF.

This clonotype came up a few times. The CDR3 DNA reads TGTGCCAGCAGTTCCGCCCCCATAAGCGGGGGTTCCTACGAGCAGTACTTC. Its translation is CASSSAPISGGSYEQYF. The genes are TRBV6-5 and TRBJ2-7; 8 bases line up with TRBD2. V was pared by 4 bases and J by 1 base, with 12 bases of the junction left unmatched. The CDR3 consists of 17 residues. Germline V lookup: CDR1 MNHEY, CDR2 SVGAGI.